The following is a T cell receptor beta chain sequence with its context. What it binds is unknown. These data are taken from a study of radiation and T cells in renal cell carcinoma. General study results and limits: From baseline, blood top tumor clonotypes peaked at 2 weeks post-radiation.

Trimming stripped 4 bases from V and 4 bases from J, with 7 bases between. The CDR3 contains 13 residues. Germline CDR1 reads MNHNY; CDR2 reads SVGAGI (reference sequence). Time point defined: blood 2 weeks post-SBRT. Treatment of the sample: 15 Gy SBRT to primary tumor, nephrectomy 4 weeks later. After SBRT, blood was collected at 2 and 4 weeks, plus baseline. Clear cell pathology was present in this patient's renal cell carcinoma. Libraries were prepared by immunoSEQ multiplex PCR; TCRdb keeps only in-frame clonotypes and omits some of them. The data show about 120,000 clones, around four fifths seen once.

The chain has TRBV6-6 and TRBJ2-2; D call uncertain. This clonotype was obtained from a woman aged 60-75 years with renal cell carcinoma. The sample was blood, taken from a patient whose treatment included radiotherapy and nephrectomy. The CDR3 sequence: CASSFFSTGELFF. As DNA, the CDR3 is TGTGCCAGCAGTTTTTTTTCCACCGGGGAGCTGTTTTTT.